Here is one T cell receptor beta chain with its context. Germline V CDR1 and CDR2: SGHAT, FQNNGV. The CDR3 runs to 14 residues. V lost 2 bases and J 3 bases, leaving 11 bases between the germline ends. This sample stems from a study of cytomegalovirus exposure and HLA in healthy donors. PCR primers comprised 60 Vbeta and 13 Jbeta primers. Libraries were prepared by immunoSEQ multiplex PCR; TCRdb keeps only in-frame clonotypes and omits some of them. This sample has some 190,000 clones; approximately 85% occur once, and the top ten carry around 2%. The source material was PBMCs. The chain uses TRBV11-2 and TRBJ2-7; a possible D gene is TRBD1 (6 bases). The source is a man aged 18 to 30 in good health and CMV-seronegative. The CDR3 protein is CASSLNQGNYEQYF. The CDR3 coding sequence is TGTGCCAGCAGCTTAAACCAGGGGAACTACGAGCAGTACTTC.